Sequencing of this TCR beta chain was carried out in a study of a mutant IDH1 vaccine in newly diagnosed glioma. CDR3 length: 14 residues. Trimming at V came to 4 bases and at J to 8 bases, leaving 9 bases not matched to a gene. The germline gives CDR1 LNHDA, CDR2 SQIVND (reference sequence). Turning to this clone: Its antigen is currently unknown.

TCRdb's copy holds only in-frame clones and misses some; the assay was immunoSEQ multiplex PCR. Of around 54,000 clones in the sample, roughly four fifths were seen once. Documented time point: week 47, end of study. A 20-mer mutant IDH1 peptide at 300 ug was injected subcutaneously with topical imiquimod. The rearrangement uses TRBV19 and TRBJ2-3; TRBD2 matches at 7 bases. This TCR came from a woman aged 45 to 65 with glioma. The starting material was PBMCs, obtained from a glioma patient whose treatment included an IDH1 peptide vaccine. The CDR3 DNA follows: TGTGCCAGTAGTACCGCGGGGGACCCACCTACGCAGTATTTT. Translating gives CASSTAGDPPTQYF.